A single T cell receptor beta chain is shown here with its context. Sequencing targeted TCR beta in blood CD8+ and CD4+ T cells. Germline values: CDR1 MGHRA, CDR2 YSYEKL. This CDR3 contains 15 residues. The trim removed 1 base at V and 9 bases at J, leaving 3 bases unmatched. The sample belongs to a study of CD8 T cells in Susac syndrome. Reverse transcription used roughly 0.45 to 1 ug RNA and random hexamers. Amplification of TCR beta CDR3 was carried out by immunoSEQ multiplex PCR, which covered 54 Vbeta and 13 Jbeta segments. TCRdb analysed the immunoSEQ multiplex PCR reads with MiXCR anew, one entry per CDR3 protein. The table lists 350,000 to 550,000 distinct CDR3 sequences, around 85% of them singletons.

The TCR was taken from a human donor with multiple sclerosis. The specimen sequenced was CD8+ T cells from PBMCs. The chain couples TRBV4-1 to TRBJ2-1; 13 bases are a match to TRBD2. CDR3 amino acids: CASSQGLAGGGEQFF. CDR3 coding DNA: TGCGCCAGCAGCCAAGGACTAGCGGGAGGCGGTGAGCAGTTCTTC.